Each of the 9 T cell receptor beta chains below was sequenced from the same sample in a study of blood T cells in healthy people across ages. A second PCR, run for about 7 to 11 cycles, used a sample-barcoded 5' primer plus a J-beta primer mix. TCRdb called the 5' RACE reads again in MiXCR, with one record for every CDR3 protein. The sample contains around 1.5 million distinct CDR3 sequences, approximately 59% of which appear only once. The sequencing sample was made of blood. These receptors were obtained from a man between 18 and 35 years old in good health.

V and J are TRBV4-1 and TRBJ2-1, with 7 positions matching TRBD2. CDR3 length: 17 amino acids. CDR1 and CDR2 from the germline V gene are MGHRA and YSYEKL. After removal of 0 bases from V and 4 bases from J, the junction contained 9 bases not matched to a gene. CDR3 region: CASSQDSPAGTYNEQFF. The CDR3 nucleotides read TGCGCCAGCAGCCAAGATTCCCCAGCGGGAACTTACAATGAGCAGTTCTTC.

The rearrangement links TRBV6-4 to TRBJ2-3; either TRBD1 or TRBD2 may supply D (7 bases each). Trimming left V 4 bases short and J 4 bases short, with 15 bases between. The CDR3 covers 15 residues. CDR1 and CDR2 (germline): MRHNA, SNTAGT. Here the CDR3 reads CASSVSGGAPDTQYF. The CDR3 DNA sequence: TGTGCCAGCAGTGTTTCAGGGGGGGCACCAGATACGCAGTATTTT.

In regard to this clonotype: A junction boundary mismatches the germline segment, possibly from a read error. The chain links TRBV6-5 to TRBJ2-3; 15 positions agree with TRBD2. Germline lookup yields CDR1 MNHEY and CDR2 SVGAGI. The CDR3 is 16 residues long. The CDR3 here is CAGSWTSGGAADTQYF. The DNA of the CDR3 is TGTGCCGGCAGTTGGACTAGCGGGGGGGCAGCAGATACGCAGTATTTT.

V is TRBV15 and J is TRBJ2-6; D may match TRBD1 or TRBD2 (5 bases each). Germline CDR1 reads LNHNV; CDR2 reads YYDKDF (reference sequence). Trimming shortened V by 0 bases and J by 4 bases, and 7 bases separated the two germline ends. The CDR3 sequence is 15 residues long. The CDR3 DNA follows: TGTGCCACCAGCAGAGATGGGACGGGGGCCAACGTCCTGACTTTC. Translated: CATSRDGTGANVLTF.

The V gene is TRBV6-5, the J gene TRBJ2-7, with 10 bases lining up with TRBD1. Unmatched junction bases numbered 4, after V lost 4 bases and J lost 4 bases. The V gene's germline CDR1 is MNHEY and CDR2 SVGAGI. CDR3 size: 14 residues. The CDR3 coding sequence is TGTGCCAGCAGTTGGGGGACAGGGGTTTACGAGCAGTACTTC. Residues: CASSWGTGVYEQYF.

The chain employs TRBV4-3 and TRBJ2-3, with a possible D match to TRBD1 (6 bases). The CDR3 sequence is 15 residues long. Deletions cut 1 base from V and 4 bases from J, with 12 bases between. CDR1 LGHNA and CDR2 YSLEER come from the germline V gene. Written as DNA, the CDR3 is TGCGCCAGCAGCCAAGGAGGGGGAGTACCAGATACGCAGTATTTT. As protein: CASSQGGGVPDTQYF.

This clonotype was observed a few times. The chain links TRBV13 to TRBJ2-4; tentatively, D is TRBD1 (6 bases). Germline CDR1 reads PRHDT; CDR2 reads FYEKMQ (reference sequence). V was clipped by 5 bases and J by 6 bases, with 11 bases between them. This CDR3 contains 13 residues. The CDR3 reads CASSPPTGNIQYF. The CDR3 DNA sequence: TGTGCCAGCAGCCCCCCGACAGGAAACATTCAGTACTTC.

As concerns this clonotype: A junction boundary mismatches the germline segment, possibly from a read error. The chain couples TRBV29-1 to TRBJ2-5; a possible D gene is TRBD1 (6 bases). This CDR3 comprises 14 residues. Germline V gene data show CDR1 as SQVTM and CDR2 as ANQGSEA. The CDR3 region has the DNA TGCAGCGTCGGTACCTGGACAGTCCAAGCGACCCAGTACTTC. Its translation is CSVGTWTVQATQYF. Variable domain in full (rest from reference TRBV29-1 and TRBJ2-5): SAVISQKPSRDICQRGTSLTIQCQVDSQVTMMFWYRQQPGQSLTLIATANQGSEATYESGFVIDKFPISRPNLTFSTLTVSNMSPEDSSIYLCSVGTWTVQATQYFGPGTRLLVL.

DNA for the CDR3: TGTGCCACCAGTGATGGGGGACCAGGCCTGACTCACTATGGCTACACCTTC. It specifies CATSDGGPGLTHYGYTF. This chain connects TRBV24-1 to TRBJ1-2; tentatively, D is TRBD1 (5 bases). Germline assignment: CDR1 KGHDR and CDR2 SFDVKD. The CDR3 sequence is 17 residues long. The V gene lost 3 bases and the J gene lost 3 bases, with 19 bases spanning the gap.